Listed here are 31 T cell receptor beta chains from one sample, sequenced in a study of T cells in Graves' hyperthyroidism and ophthalmopathy. From RNA transcripts, TCR beta CDR3 regions were amplified. Researchers ran a first-round RT-PCR on the TCR CDR3 using the HTBI primer set. From the multiplex PCR reads, TCRdb called clonotypes with MiXCR, one entry per CDR3 protein. The data show roughly 350,000 distinct CDR3 sequences, about 15% seen once. The sequencing sample was made of blood. Receptor source: a woman aged 25 to 39 with Graves' ophthalmopathy.

This clonotype was recorded a few times. The chain links TRBV14 to TRBJ2-2; D is unresolved. With 4 bases removed from V and 0 bases from J, the gap between germline ends came to 15 bases. Germline CDR1 reads SGHDN; CDR2 reads FVKESK. The CDR3 extends over 17 amino acids. The CDR3 region has the DNA TGTGCCAGCAGCCCTCCAGGTGCCCAGGCGAACACCGGGGAGCTGTTTTTT. This codes for CASSPPGAQANTGELFF.

This clonotype has a count of ten or more. The genes are TRBV3-1 and TRBJ2-7, with D possibly TRBD2 on 6 matching bases. The CDR3 covers 15 residues. The V gene's germline CDR1 is LGHDT and CDR2 YNNKEL (reference sequence). V lost 6 bases to trimming and J lost 3 bases, with 18 bases between them. The chain's CDR3 is CASSLLGDSRYEQYF. The CDR3 bases are TGTGCCAGCAGTCTGCTGGGGGACTCCCGCTACGAGCAGTACTTC.

The sample holds many counts of this clonotype. The chain combines TRBV20-1 with TRBJ1-2; D remains ambiguous. The germline CDR1 and CDR2 sequences are DFQATT and SNEGSKA (reference sequence). V lost 0 bases and J 4 bases, leaving 9 bases between the germline ends. The CDR3 runs to 13 residues. CDR3: CSARDLRLYGYTF. Here the CDR3 DNA reads TGCAGTGCTAGAGACCTCCGTCTCTATGGCTACACCTTC.

This clonotype has a count of ten or more. The chain carries TRBV6-1 and TRBJ2-6; D not certain. V lost 7 bases and J lost 0, with 19 bases in between. Germline assignment: CDR1 MNHNS and CDR2 SASEGT. This CDR3 region has 18 residues. CDR3 region: CASILAGAGSSGANVLTF. Here the CDR3 DNA reads TGTGCCAGCATTTTAGCCGGCGCAGGTTCCTCTGGGGCCAACGTCCTGACTTTC.

This chain uses TRBV19 with TRBJ1-5; D unclear. Germline loops: CDR1 LNHDA, CDR2 SQIVND (reference sequence). The CDR3 sequence is 15 residues long. V gave up 1 base and J gave up 3 bases, with 10 bases separating them. For the CDR3, the DNA is TGTGCCAGTAGTATAGTACGCAAATACAATCAGCCCCAGCATTTT. The encoded protein is CASSIVRKYNQPQHF.

This clonotype has just a few counts. The chain uses TRBV7-9 and TRBJ1-2; 9 positions match TRBD1. Per the germline V gene, CDR1 is SEHNR and CDR2 is FQNEAQ (reference sequence). The V segment lost 8 bases and the J segment 4 bases; nucleotides outside the gene matches: 5. The CDR3 runs 13 residues. CDR3 in DNA: TGTGCCAGCTTAGGGGACAGGGTCTATGGCTACACCTTC. This gives the protein CASLGDRVYGYTF. Full variable domain (remainder filled in from reference TRBV7-9 and TRBJ1-2): DTGVSQNPRHKITKRGQNVTFRCDPISEHNRLYWYRQTLGQGPEFLTYFQNEAQLEKSRLLSDRFSAERPKGSFSTLEIQRTEQGDSAMYLCASLGDRVYGYTFGSGTRLTVV.

This clonotype was detected many times. The V gene is TRBV20-1, the J gene TRBJ2-2; D perhaps matches TRBD1 (6 bases). CDR3 length: 14 residues. Germline CDR1 DFQATT, CDR2 SNEGSKA (reference sequence). Trimming pared 3 bases from V and 6 bases from J, leaving 14 bases between. For the CDR3, the DNA is TGCAGTGCTAGTCGAAGGGGGATGGCCGGGGAGCTGTTTTTT. It yields the protein CSASRRGMAGELFF.

This clonotype was seen a handful of times. Just one base apart from a much larger clone, this may be a read error. This chain joins TRBV30 and TRBJ2-7; D unclear. V was clipped by 0 bases and J by 0 bases, with 3 bases between them. Germline V gene sequence: CDR1 GTSNPN, CDR2 SVGIG (reference sequence). The CDR3 runs to 12 residues. CDR3: CAWSVSSYEQYF. CDR3 coding DNA: TGTGCCTGGAGTGTCAGCTCCTACGAGCAGTACTTC.

Many counts were recorded for this clonotype. The chain combines TRBV29-1 with TRBJ1-1, with TRBD1 matching over 8 bases. Germline CDR1 reads SQVTM; CDR2 reads ANQGSEA. CDR3 length: 15 residues. V lost 5 bases to trimming and J lost 1 base; unmatched junction nucleotides: 9. Here the CDR3 DNA reads TGCAGCGTTAAAAACCGGACAGGGAGGAACACTGAAGCTTTCTTT. It codes for CSVKNRTGRNTEAFF.

The chain couples TRBV20-1 to TRBJ1-1; D not certain. The CDR3 extends over 14 amino acids. Germline-derived CDR1 and CDR2 are DFQATT and SNEGSKA (reference sequence). V dropped 5 bases and J dropped 3 bases, with 16 bases sitting between them. The CDR3 DNA reads as TGCAGTGCTCGGGCCTTGTTTTCTTACACTGAAGCTTTCTTT. Translation: CSARALFSYTEAFF.

The rearrangement joins TRBV3-1 to TRBJ2-2; 8 nucleotides match TRBD1. Germline assignment: CDR1 LGHDT and CDR2 YNNKEL (reference sequence). Unmatched junction bases numbered 8, after V lost 4 bases and J lost 1 base. The CDR3 consists of 17 residues. This CDR3 reads CASSRGDRRRNTGELFF. The CDR3 nucleotides read TGTGCCAGCAGCCGGGGGGACAGGAGAAGGAACACCGGGGAGCTGTTTTTT.

This clonotype was found many times. J is TRBJ2-7 and V is TRBV20-1, with 10 bases aligning to TRBD2. J lost 4 bases, V lost 4 bases, and 13 bases had no gene match. The CDR3 covers 16 residues. Looked up from germline, CDR1 is DFQATT and CDR2 is SNEGSKA (reference sequence). CDR3 sequence reads: CSANPGSGGAGYEQYF. CDR3 DNA sequence: TGCAGTGCTAATCCGGGAAGCGGGGGGGCCGGGTACGAGCAGTACTTC.

At least ten counts were recorded for this clonotype. The J gene is TRBJ1-1, the V gene TRBV28; D unresolved. V lost 3 bases, J lost 4 bases, and 15 bases lay in between. Germline V gives CDR1 MDHEN, CDR2 SYDVKM. The CDR3 extends over 15 amino acids. As DNA, the CDR3 is TGTGCCAGCAGTTTGGACGCCCGGGATGCCACTGAAGCTTTCTTT. It encodes CASSLDARDATEAFF.

This clonotype was detected a few times. At one end, the junction sequence differs from germline, possibly due to a read error. The gene calls are TRBV6-1 and TRBJ2-2, with D tentatively TRBD1 or TRBD2 (5 bases each). The CDR3 spans 12 residues. Per germline, CDR1 MNHNS and CDR2 SASEGT. The CDR3: CASSQGRGGLFF. CDR3 DNA sequence: TGTGCCAGCAGTCAGGGACGTGGGGGGCTGTTTTTT.

This clonotype was counted many times. The rearrangement links TRBV20-1 to TRBJ1-1, with 7 bases matching TRBD1. J was trimmed by 2 bases and V by 2 bases; bases with no gene match: 5. This CDR3 contains 14 residues. The germline V gene has CDR1 DFQATT and CDR2 SNEGSKA (reference sequence). The CDR3 region has the DNA TGCAGTGCTAGAATCGACAGGGCCAACACTGAAGCTTTCTTT. Translation: CSARIDRANTEAFF.

This clonotype was counted at least ten times. This chain uses TRBV20-1 with TRBJ2-1, with no clear D. Germline assignment: CDR1 DFQATT and CDR2 SNEGSKA (reference sequence). The CDR3 loop spans 15 amino acids. V lost 0 bases and J lost 0, with 9 bases in between. The CDR3 loop is CSARDPLTSYNEQFF. The CDR3 DNA reads TGCAGTGCTAGAGATCCATTGACCTCCTACAATGAGCAGTTCTTC.

This clonotype showed up many times. J is TRBJ2-4 and V is TRBV7-8, with D uncertain. The germline CDR1 and CDR2 sequences are SGHVS and FQNEAQ. The CDR3 is made up of 16 amino acids. Trimming took 2 bases from V and 1 from J, leaving 12 bases between them. The CDR3 DNA follows: TGTGCCAGCAGCTTATCCGGGTATCTTGCCAAAAACATTCAGTACTTC. Amino acids: CASSLSGYLAKNIQYF.

The V and J genes are TRBV6-1 and TRBJ2-3; 11 nucleotides agree with TRBD1. V lost 11 bases and J lost 3; bases outside the gene matches: 16. The germline V gene encodes CDR1 MNHNS and CDR2 SASEGT. The CDR3 sequence is 17 residues long. CDR3 in DNA: TGTGCCGGCCGGGACAGGGGGTTTTTATGGTTGACAGATACGCAGTATTTT. This encodes CAGRDRGFLWLTDTQYF.

CDR3 DNA: TGTGCCAGCAGTTACGGGACAGGGGCCAAAAACATTCAGTACTTC. It is translated as CASSYGTGAKNIQYF. The chain recombines TRBV6-5 with TRBJ2-4, with 9 bases identical to TRBD1. Losses at the gene ends were 2 bases for V and 1 base for J; bases not matched to a gene: 0. CDR3 length: 15 residues. Per germline, CDR1 MNHEY and CDR2 SVGAGI.

This clonotype was recorded many times. The chain recombines TRBV19 with TRBJ2-7; 7 positions agree with TRBD1. This CDR3 comprises 13 residues. The junction had 4 bases not matched to a gene; V was cut back by 3 bases and J by 5 bases. Looked up from germline, CDR1 is LNHDA and CDR2 is SQIVND (reference sequence). CDR3 loop: CASSIQGDDEQYF. The CDR3 nucleotides are TGTGCCAGTAGTATCCAGGGGGATGACGAGCAGTACTTC. Full variable domain (outside the CDR3, taken from reference TRBV19 and TRBJ2-7): DGGITQSPKYLFRKEGQNVTLSCEQNLNHDAMYWYRQDPGQGLRLIYYSQIVNDFQKGDIAEGYSVSREKKESFPLTVTSAQKNPTAFYLCASSIQGDDEQYFGPGTRLTVT.

The chain is built from TRBV5-8 and TRBJ2-6; D call uncertain. V lost 7 bases, J lost 0 bases, and 8 bases lay in between. CDR1 and CDR2 from the germline V gene are SGHTS and YDEGEE. The CDR3 extends over 14 amino acids. CDR3 nucleotide sequence: TGTGCCAGCGGCCCAGCCTCTGGGGCCAACGTCCTGACTTTC. This translates into CASGPASGANVLTF.

Comment on this clonotype: Given a much more abundant clone one base away, this may be a read error. This chain joins TRBV6-5 and TRBJ2-7; D possibly matches TRBD1 or TRBD2 (5 bases each). This CDR3 contains 11 residues. V lost 2 bases and J lost 6, with 5 bases in between. CDR1 and CDR2 from the germline V gene are MNHEY and SVGAGI. DNA of the CDR3: TGTGCCAGCAGTTACGGGGGCGAGCAGTACTTC. Translating it yields CASSYGGEQYF.

This clonotype was seen many times. In DNA form, the CDR3 reads TGTGCCAGCGCCGAGGGGTCCTATGGCTACACCTTC. It yields the protein CASAEGSYGYTF. The chain uses TRBV28 and TRBJ1-2, with D perhaps matching TRBD1 (5 bases). Germline V CDR1 and CDR2: MDHEN, SYDVKM. The CDR3 loop spans 12 amino acids. V lost 8 bases and J lost 4, with 11 bases in between.

The chain recombines TRBV20-1 with TRBJ2-1; 7 nucleotides align to TRBD2. V lost 4 bases to trimming and J lost 5 bases; unmatched junction nucleotides: 8. Germline loops: CDR1 DFQATT, CDR2 SNEGSKA (reference sequence). CDR3 length: 14 residues. The CDR3 reads CSATPGTINNEQFF. The CDR3 coding sequence is TGCAGTGCTACGCCCGGGACTATCAACAATGAGCAGTTCTTC.

This clonotype was detected only a few times. The chain uses TRBV20-1 and TRBJ1-5; D may be TRBD1 (5 bases). Germline V gene lookup returns CDR1 DFQATT and CDR2 SNEGSKA (reference sequence). The CDR3 spans 12 residues. V gave up 5 bases and J gave up 4 bases, with 9 bases separating them. As DNA, the CDR3 is TGCAGTGCTGGGGAGGGGAATCAGCCCCAGCATTTT. This codes for CSAGEGNQPQHF.

The table lists this clonotype with many counts. V usage is TRBV27 and J usage is TRBJ1-6; D is ambiguous. The CDR3 covers 14 residues. V was shortened by 8 bases and J by 9 bases, with 17 bases between the two germline ends. The germline V gene encodes CDR1 MNHEY and CDR2 SMNVEV (reference sequence). The CDR3 bases are TGTGCCAGCCAACCCCGGTGGAGGAGTTCACCCCTCCACTTT. Its protein product is CASQPRWRSSPLHF.

The table lists this clonotype with many counts. The chain's CDR3 is CASSFYVDSEQFF. For the CDR3, the DNA is TGTGCCAGCAGCTTTTATGTCGACAGTGAGCAGTTCTTC. V gene TRBV11-2 combines with J gene TRBJ2-1; TRBD1 might be the D (5 bases). V was shortened by 3 bases and J by 9 bases, with 12 bases between the two germline ends. The CDR3 has 13 residues. Germline CDR1 and CDR2: SGHAT and FQNNGV.

This clonotype was detected ten times or more. The rearrangement joins TRBV20-1 to TRBJ2-3; TRBD2 aligns across 15 bases. The CDR3 loop spans 20 amino acids. The trim removed 5 bases at V and 6 bases at J, leaving 21 bases unmatched. Germline lookup yields CDR1 DFQATT and CDR2 SNEGSKA (reference sequence). In DNA, the CDR3 is TGCAGTGCTGAAATAGGACTAGCGGGGGGGCTGTCATCTCACGTCGATACGCAGTATTTT. Residues: CSAEIGLAGGLSSHVDTQYF.

This clonotype was seen repeatedly, ten times or more. The CDR3 DNA follows: TGTGCCAGCAGTGCAGAGACTAGCGGGGATACAGATACGCAGTATTTT. Translated: CASSAETSGDTDTQYF. V is TRBV28 and J is TRBJ2-3; TRBD2 matches 11 bases. Germline lookup yields CDR1 MDHEN and CDR2 SYDVKM. J was trimmed by 3 bases and V by 5 bases; bases with no gene match: 7. This CDR3 comprises 16 residues. Combining the CDR3 with reference TRBV28 and TRBJ2-3 gives the whole variable domain DVKVTQSSRYLVKRTGEKVFLECVQDMDHENMFWYRQDPGLGLRLIYFSYDVKMKEKGDIPEGYSVSREKKERFSLILESASTNQTSMYLCASSAETSGDTDTQYFGPGTRLTVL.

The chain employs TRBV10-2 and TRBJ1-5, with 7 bases identical to TRBD1. The CDR3 has 15 amino acids. Germline CDR1 is WSHSY and CDR2 is SAAADI. J lost 0 bases, V lost 4 bases, and 3 bases had no gene match. CDR3 bases: TGCGCCAGCAGTGTGGGACAGCGTAGCAATCAGCCCCAGCATTTT. Translation: CASSVGQRSNQPQHF.

This clonotype appeared many times. The V and J genes are TRBV2 and TRBJ1-4; TRBD1 matches at 9 bases. The CDR3 covers 15 residues. Germline V gene data show CDR1 as SNHLY and CDR2 as FYNNEI. The V gene end was trimmed by 6 bases and the J gene end by 5 bases; junction bases not matched to a gene: 7. The chain's CDR3 is CASSRGTGSNEKLFF. As DNA, the CDR3 is TGTGCCAGCAGCCGCGGGACAGGGAGCAATGAAAAACTGTTTTTT.